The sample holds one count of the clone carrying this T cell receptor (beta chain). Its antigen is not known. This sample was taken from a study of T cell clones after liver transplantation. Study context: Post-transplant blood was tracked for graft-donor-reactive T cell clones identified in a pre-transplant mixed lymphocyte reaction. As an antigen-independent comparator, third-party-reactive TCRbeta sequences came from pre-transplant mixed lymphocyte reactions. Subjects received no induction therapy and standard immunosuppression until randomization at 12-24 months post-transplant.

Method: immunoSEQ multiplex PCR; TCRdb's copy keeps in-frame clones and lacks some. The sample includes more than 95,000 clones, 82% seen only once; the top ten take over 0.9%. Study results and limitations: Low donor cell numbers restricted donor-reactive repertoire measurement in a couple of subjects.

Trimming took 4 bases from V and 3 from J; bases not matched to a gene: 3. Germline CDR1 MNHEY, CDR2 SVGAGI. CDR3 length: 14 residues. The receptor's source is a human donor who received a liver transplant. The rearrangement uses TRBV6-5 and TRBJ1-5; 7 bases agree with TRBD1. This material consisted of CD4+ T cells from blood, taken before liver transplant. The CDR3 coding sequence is TGTGCCAGCAGTTCGGGACAGCCCAATCAGCCCCAGCATTTT. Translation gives CASSSGQPNQPQHF.